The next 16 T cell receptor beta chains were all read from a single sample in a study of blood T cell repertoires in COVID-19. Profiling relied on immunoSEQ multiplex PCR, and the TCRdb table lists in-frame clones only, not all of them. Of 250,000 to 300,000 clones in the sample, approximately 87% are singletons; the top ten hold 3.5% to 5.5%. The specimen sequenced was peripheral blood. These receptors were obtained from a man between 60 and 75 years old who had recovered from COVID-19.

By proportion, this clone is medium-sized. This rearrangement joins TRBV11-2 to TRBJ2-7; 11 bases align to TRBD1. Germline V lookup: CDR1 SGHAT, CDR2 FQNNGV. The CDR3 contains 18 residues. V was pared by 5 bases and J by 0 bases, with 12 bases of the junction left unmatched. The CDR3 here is CASSLRTGGSGGSYEQYF. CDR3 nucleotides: TGTGCCAGCAGCCTTAGGACAGGGGGCTCCGGGGGCTCCTACGAGCAGTACTTC.

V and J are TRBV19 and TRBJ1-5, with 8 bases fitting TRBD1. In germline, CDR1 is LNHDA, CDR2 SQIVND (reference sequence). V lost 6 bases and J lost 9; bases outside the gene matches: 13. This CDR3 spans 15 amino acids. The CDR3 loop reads CASSSPGQVEGPQHF. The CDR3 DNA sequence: TGTGCCAGTAGCTCTCCGGGACAGGTGGAAGGGCCCCAGCATTTT.

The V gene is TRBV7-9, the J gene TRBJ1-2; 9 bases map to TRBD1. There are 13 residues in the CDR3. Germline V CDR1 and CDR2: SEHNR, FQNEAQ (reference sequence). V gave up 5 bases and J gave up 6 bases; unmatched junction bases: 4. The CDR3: CASSPGQGHGYTF. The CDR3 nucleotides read TGTGCCAGCAGCCCCGGACAGGGGCATGGCTACACCTTC.

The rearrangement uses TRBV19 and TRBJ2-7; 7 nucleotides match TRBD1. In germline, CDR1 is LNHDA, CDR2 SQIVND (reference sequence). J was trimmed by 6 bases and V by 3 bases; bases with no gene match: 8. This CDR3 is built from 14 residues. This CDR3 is CASSIRPTGTEQYF. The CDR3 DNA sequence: TGTGCCAGTAGTATTCGACCGACAGGGACCGAGCAGTACTTC.

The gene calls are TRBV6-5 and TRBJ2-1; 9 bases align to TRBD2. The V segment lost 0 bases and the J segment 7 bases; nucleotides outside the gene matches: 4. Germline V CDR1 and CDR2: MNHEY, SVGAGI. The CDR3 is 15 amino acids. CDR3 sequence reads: CASSYSMTSGNEQFF. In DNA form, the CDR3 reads TGTGCCAGCAGTTACTCGATGACTAGCGGAAATGAGCAGTTCTTC.

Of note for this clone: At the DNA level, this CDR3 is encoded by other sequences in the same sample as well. The CDR3 DNA reads as TGTGCCAGCAGCCAAACAGACTACGAGCAGTACTTC. Its translation is CASSQTDYEQYF. This sequence joins TRBV3-1 (or the pseudogene TRBV3-2) and TRBJ2-7; no clear D. From germline, CDR1 is LGHDT and CDR2 YNNKEL (reference sequence). Trimming stripped 2 bases from V and 3 bases from J, with 5 bases between. This CDR3 is built from 12 residues.

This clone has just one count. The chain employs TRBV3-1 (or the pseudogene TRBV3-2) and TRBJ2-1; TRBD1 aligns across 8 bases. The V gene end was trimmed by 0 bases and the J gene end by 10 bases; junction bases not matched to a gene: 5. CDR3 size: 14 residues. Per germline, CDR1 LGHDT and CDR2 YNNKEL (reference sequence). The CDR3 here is CASSQDQRQGEQFF. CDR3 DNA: TGTGCCAGCAGCCAAGATCAGAGACAGGGGGAGCAGTTCTTC.

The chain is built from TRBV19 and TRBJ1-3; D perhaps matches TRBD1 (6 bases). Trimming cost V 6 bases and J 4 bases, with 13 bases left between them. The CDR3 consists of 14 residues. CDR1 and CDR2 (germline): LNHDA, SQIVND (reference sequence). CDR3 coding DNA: TGTGCCAGTAGCCGGACAGCACAGGGAAACACCATATATTTT. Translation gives CASSRTAQGNTIYF.

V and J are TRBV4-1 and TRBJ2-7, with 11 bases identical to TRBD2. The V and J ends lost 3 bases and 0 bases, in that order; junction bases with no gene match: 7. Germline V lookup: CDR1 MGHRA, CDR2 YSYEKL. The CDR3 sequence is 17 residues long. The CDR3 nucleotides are TGCGCCAGCAGCCAGGCCGGGACTAGCGGATCCTCCTACGAGCAGTACTTC. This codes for CASSQAGTSGSSYEQYF.

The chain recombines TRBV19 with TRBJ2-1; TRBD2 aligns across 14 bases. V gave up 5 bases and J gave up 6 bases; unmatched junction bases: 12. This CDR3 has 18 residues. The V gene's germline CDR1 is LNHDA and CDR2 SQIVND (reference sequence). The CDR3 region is CASSQPGLAGGYINEQFF. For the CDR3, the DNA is TGTGCCAGTAGTCAACCCGGACTAGCGGGGGGTTATATCAATGAGCAGTTCTTC.

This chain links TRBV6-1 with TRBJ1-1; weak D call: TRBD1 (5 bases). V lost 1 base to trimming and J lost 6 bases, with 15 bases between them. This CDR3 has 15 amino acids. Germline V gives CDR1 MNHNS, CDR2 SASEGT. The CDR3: CASSEEWGAVPEAFF. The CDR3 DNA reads TGTGCCAGCAGTGAAGAGTGGGGCGCGGTCCCTGAAGCTTTCTTT.

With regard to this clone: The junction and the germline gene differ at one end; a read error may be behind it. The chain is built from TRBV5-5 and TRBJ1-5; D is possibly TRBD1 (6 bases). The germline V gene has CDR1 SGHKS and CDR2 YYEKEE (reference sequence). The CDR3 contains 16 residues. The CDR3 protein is CARSLGGGGINQPQHF. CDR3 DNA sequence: TGTGCCCGCAGCTTGGGGGGAGGGGGAATCAATCAGCCCCAGCATTTT.

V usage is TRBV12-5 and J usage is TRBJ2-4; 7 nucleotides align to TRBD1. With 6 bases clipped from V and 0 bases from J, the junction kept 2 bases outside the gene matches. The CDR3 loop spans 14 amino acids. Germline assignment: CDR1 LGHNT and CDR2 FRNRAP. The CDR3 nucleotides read TGTGCTAGTGGCACAGGGGAAGCCAAAAACATTCAGTACTTC. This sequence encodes CASGTGEAKNIQYF.

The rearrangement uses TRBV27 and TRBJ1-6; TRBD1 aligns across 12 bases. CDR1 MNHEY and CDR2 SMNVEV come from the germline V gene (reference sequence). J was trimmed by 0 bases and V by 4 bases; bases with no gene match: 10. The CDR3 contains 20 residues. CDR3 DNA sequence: TGTGCCAGCAGTTCGAAACGCGGGACAGGGGGCGTCTCCTATAATTCACCCCTCCACTTT. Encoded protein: CASSSKRGTGGVSYNSPLHF.

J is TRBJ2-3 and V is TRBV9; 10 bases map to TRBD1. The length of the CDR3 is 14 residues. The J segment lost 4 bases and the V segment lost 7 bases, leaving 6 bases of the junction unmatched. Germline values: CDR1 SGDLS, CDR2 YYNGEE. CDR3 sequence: CASGRQGASDTQYF. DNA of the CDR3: TGTGCCAGCGGGCGACAGGGGGCCTCAGATACGCAGTATTTT. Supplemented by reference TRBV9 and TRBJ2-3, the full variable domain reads DSGVTQTPKHLITATGQRVTLRCSPRSGDLSVYWYQQSLDQGLQFLIQYYNGEERAKGNILERFSAQQFPDLHSELNLSSLELGDSALYFCASGRQGASDTQYFGPGTRLTVL.

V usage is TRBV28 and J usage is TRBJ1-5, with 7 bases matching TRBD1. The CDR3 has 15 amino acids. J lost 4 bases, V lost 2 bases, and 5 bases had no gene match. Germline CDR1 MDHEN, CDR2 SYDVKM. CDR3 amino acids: CASSLTTGRNQPQHF. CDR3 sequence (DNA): TGTGCCAGCAGTTTAACGACAGGGCGAAATCAGCCCCAGCATTTT.